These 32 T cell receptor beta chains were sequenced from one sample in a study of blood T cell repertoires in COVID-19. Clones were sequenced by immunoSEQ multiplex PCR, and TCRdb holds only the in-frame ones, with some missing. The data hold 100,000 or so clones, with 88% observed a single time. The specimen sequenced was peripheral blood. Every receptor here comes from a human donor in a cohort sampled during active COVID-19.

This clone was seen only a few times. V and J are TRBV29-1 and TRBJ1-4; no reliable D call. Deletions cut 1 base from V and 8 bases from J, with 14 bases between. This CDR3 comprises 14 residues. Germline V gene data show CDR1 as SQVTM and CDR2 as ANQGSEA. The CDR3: CSVEVGHGSEKLFF. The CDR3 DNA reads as TGCAGCGTTGAAGTCGGGCACGGGAGCGAAAAACTGTTTTTT.

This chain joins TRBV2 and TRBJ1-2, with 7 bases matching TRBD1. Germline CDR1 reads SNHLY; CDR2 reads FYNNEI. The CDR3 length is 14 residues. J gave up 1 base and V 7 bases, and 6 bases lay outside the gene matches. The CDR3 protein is CASTNHRGNYGYTF. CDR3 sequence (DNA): TGTGCCAGCACCAACCACAGGGGTAACTATGGCTACACCTTC.

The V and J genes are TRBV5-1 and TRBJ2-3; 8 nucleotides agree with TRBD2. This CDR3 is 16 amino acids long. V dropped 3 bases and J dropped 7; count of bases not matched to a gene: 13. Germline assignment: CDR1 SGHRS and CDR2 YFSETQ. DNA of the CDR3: TGCGCCAGCAGCTCGACGAGCGGGAGAGGAAAAAATACGCAGTATTTT. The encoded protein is CASSSTSGRGKNTQYF. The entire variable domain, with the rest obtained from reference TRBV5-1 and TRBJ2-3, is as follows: KAGVTQTPRYLIKTRGQQVTLSCSPISGHRSVSWYQQTPGQGLQFLFEYFSETQRNKGNFPGRFSGRQFSNSRSEMNVSTLELGDSALYLCASSSTSGRGKNTQYFGPGTRLTVL.

This CDR3 is CASSQDLGYQGGTQYF. The CDR3 nucleotides read TGTGCCAGCAGCCAAGATCTAGGGTACCAAGGGGGTACCCAGTACTTC. This chain uses TRBV3-1 (or the pseudogene TRBV3-2) with TRBJ2-5; D is perhaps TRBD1 (6 bases). This CDR3 spans 16 amino acids. Trimming took 0 bases from V and 8 from J, leaving 19 bases between them. From germline, CDR1 is LGHDT and CDR2 YNNKEL (reference sequence).

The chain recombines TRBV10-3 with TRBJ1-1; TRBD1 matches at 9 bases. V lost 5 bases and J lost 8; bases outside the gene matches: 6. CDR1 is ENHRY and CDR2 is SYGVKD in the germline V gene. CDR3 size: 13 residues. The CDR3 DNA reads TGTGCCATCAGTCCCGGGACAGGGAGAGAAGCTTTCTTT. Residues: CAISPGTGREAFF.

The CDR3 nucleotides are TGTGCCAGCAGCCAAGAAGGGCAGGGGGCTCGAGGAGAAGAAAAACTGTTTTTT. Protein sequence: CASSQEGQGARGEEKLFF. The genes are TRBV4-2 and TRBJ1-4; 8 nucleotides agree with TRBD1. The germline CDR1 and CDR2 sequences are LGHNA and YNFKEQ. J was trimmed by 8 bases and V by 0 bases; bases with no gene match: 14. The CDR3 is 18 residues long.

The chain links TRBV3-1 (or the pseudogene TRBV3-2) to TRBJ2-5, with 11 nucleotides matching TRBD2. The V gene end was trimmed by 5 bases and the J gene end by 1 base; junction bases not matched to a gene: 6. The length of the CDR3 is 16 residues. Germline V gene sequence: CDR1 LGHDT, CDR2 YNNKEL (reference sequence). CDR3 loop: CASSRGTSGLQETQYF. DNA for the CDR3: TGTGCCAGCAGCAGGGGGACTAGCGGCCTCCAAGAGACCCAGTACTTC.

CDR3 loop: CASSLGTGVGYTF. CDR3 DNA: TGTGCCAGCAGTTTAGGGACAGGGGTCGGCTACACCTTC. The chain is built from TRBV12-3 or TRBV12-4 and TRBJ1-2, with 9 bases lining up with TRBD1. The length of the CDR3 is 13 residues. V was pared by 1 base and J by 8 bases, with 2 bases of the junction left unmatched.

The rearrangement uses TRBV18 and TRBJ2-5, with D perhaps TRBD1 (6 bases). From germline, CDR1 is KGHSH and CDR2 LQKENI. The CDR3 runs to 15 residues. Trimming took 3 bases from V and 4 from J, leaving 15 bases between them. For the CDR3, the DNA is TGTGCCAGCTCACCTATCATAGGGGGAGCAGAGACCCAGTACTTC. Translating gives CASSPIIGGAETQYF.

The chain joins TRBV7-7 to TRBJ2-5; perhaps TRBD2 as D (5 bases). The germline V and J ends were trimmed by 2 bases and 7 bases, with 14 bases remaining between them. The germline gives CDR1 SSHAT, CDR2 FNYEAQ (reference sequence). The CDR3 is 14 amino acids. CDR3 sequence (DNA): TGTGCCAGCAGCTTAATGAGGGAGTACGGGACCCAGTACTTC. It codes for CASSLMREYGTQYF.

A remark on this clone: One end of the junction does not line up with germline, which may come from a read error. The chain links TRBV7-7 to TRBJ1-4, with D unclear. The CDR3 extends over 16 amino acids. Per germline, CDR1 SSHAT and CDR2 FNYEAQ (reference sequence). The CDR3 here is CASSSPVHRSLEKLFF. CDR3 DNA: TGTGCTAGCAGCTCCCCGGTTCACCGGTCGCTTGAAAAACTGTTTTTT.

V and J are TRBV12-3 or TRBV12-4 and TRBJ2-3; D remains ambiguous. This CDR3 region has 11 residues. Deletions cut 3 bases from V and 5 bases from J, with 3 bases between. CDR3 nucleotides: TGTGCCAGCAGTTTTAAAGATACGCAGTATTTT. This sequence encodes CASSFKDTQYF.

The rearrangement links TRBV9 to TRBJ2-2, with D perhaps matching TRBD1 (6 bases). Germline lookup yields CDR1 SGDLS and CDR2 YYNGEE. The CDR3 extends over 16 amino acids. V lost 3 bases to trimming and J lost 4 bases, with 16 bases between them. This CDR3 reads CASSDGTSGSTGELFF. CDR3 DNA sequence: TGTGCCAGCAGCGATGGGACAAGTGGATCCACCGGGGAGCTGTTTTTT.

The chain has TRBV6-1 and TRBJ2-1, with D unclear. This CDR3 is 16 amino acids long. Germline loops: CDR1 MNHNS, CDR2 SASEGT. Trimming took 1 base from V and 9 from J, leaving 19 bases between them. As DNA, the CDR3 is TGTGCCAGCAGTGAAGTCCCCCCACCTAGTTTTGTTGAGCAGTTCTTC. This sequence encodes CASSEVPPPSFVEQFF.

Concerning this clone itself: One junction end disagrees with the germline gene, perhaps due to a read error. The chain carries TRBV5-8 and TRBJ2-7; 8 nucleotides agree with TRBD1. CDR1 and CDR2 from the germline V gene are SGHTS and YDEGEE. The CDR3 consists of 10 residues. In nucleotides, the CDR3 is TGTGCCAGCAGCTTCATGACAGGGGAATTC. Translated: CASSFMTGEF.

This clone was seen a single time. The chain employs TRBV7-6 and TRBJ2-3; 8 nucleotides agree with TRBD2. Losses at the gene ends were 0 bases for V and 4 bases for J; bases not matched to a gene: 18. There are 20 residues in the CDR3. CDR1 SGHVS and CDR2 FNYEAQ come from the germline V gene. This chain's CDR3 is CASSLAVYSFSGRGADTQYF. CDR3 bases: TGTGCCAGCAGCTTAGCAGTCTACTCCTTCAGCGGGAGAGGCGCAGATACGCAGTATTTT.

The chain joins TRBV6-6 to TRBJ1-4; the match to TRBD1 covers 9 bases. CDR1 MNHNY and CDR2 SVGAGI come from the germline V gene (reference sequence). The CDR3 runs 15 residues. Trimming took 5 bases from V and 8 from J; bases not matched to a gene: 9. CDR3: CASSRETGGGEKLFF. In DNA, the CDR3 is TGTGCCAGCAGTAGGGAGACAGGGGGTGGAGAAAAACTGTTTTTT.

The CDR3 is CASSLLGEGYNEQFF. DNA for the CDR3: TGTGCCAGCAGTTTATTGGGGGAGGGGTACAATGAGCAGTTCTTC. The rearrangement uses TRBV28 and TRBJ2-1, with 7 bases identical to TRBD2. This CDR3 region has 15 residues. CDR1 is MDHEN and CDR2 is SYDVKM in the germline V gene. The trim removed 1 base at V and 4 bases at J, leaving 4 bases unmatched.

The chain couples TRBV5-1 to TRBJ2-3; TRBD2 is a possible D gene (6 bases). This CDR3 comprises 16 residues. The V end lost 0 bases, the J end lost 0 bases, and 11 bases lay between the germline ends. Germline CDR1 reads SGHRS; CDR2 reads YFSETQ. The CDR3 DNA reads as TGCGCCAGCAGCTTGGCTTACGGGGGTAGCACAGATACGCAGTATTTT. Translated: CASSLAYGGSTDTQYF.

CDR3 amino acids: CAWSRDRGLNEQYF. The CDR3 nucleotides read TGTGCCTGGAGCCGGGACAGGGGGCTAAACGAGCAGTACTTC. The chain uses TRBV30 and TRBJ2-7, with TRBD1 identical over 12 bases. Trimming took 3 bases from V and 5 from J; bases not matched to a gene: 5. This CDR3 region has 14 residues. The V gene's germline CDR1 is GTSNPN and CDR2 SVGIG (reference sequence).

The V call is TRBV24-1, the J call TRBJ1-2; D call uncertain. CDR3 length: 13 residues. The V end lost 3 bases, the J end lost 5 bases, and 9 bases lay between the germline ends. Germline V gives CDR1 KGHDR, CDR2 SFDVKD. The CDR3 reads CATSDRREYGYTF. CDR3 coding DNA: TGTGCCACCAGTGATCGCCGGGAGTATGGCTACACCTTC.

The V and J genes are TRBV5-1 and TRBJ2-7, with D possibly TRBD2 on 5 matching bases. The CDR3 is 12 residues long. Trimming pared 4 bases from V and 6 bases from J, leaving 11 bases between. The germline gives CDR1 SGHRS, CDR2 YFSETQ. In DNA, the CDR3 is TGCGCCAGCAGCGCTGGGAGATTCGAGCAGTACTTC. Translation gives CASSAGRFEQYF. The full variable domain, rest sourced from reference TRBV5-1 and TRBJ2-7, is KAGVTQTPRYLIKTRGQQVTLSCSPISGHRSVSWYQQTPGQGLQFLFEYFSETQRNKGNFPGRFSGRQFSNSRSEMNVSTLELGDSALYLCASSAGRFEQYFGPGTRLTVT.

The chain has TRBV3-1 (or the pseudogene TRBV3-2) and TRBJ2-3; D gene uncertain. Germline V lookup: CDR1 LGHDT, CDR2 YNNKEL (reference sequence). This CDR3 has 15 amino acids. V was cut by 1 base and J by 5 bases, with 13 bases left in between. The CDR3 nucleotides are TGTGCCAGCAGCCAAGGGCTAGGCCCTCGAGATACGCAGTATTTT. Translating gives CASSQGLGPRDTQYF.

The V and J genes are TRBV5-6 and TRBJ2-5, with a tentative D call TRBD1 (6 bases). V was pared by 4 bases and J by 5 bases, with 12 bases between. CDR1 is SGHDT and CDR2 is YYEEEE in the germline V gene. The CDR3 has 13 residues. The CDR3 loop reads CASSLGQRETQYF. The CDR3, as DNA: TGTGCCAGCAGCCTAGGACAGCGGGAGACCCAGTACTTC.

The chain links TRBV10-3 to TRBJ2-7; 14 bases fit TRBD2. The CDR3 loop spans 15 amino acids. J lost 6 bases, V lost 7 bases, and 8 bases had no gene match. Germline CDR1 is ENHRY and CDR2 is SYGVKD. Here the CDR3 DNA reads TGTGCCATCAAGGGGACTAGCGGGAGTATGGGCGAGCAGTACTTC. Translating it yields CAIKGTSGSMGEQYF.

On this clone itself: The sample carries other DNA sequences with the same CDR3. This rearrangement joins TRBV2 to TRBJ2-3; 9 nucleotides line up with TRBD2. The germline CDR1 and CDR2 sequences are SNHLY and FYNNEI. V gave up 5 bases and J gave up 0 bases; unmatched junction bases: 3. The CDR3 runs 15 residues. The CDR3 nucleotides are TGTGCCAGCAGTCCTGGGACTAGCAGCACAGATACGCAGTATTTT. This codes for CASSPGTSSTDTQYF. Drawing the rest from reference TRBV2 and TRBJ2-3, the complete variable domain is EPEVTQTPSHQVTQMGQEVILRCVPISNHLYFYWYRQILGQKVEFLVSFYNNEISEKSEIFDDQFSVERPDGSNFTLKIRSTKLEDSAMYFCASSPGTSSTDTQYFGPGTRLTVL.

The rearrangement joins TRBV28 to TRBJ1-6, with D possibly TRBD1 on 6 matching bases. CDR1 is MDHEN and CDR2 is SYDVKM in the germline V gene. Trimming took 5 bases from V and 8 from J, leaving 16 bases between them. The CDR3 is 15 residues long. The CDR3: CASSRGGARDSPLHF. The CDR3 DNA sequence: TGTGCCAGCAGTCGAGGGGGGGCGCGAGATTCACCCCTCCACTTT.

The CDR3 protein is CASSPDTLAGVKETQYF. CDR3 sequence (DNA): TGTGCCAGCTCACCCGATACACTAGCGGGAGTAAAAGAGACCCAGTACTTC. This chain connects TRBV18 to TRBJ2-5; 11 bases are shared with TRBD2. CDR3 length: 17 residues. CDR1 and CDR2 from the germline V gene are KGHSH and LQKENI. J gave up 3 bases and V 3 bases, and 9 bases lay outside the gene matches.

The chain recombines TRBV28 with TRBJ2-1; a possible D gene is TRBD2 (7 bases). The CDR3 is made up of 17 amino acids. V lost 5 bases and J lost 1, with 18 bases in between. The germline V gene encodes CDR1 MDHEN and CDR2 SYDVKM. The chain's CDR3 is CASSPLGGAASYNEQFF. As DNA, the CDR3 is TGTGCCAGCAGTCCTTTAGGGGGGGCGGCTTCCTACAATGAGCAGTTCTTC. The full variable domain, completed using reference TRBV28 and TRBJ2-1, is DVKVTQSSRYLVKRTGEKVFLECVQDMDHENMFWYRQDPGLGLRLIYFSYDVKMKEKGDIPEGYSVSREKKERFSLILESASTNQTSMYLCASSPLGGAASYNEQFFGPGTRLTVL.

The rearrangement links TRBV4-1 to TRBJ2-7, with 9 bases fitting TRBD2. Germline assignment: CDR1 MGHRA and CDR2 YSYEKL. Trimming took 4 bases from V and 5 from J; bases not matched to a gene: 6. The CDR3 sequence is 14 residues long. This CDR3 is CASSRRGGRDEQYF. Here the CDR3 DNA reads TGCGCCAGCAGCCGACGGGGCGGGAGGGACGAGCAGTACTTC.

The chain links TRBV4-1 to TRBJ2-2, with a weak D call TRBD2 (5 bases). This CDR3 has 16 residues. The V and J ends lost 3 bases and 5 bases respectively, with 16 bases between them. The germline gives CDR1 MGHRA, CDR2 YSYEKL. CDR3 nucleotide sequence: TGCGCCAGCAGCCACCCTGGAGGCATCGGGACCGGGGAGCTGTTTTTT. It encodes CASSHPGGIGTGELFF.

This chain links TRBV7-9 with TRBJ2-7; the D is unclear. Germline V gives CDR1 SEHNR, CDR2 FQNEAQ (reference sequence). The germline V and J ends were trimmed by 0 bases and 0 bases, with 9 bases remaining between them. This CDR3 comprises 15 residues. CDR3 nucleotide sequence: TGTGCCAGCAGCTTAGCGCCTACGGGCTCCTACGAGCAGTACTTC. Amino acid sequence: CASSLAPTGSYEQYF.